A selection of T cell receptor beta chains follows, all from one sample in a study of blood T cell repertoires in COVID-19. Generated by immunoSEQ multiplex PCR, the TCRdb table keeps only in-frame clones and is missing some. This table holds 250,000 to 300,000 clones, around nine tenths found once. The sequencing input was PBMCs or T cells enriched from blood (not recorded which). The receptors derive from a woman in her thirties or forties who had recovered from COVID-19. Both conserved end residues are part of each CDR3. D genes are given only for firm matches. Clone size is shown for a subset of rows, as once, few, many or a class of expanded clone.

>TRBJ1-4|TRBV5-6|-|-
CASSLTGQSNEKLFF
TGTGCCAGCAGCTTAACAGGACAGTCAAATGAAAAACTGTTTTTT
>TRBJ1-2|TRBV7-9|-|-
CASSPDTFSVGYTF
TGTGCCAGCAGCCCGGACACGTTTTCCGTCGGCTACACCTTC
>TRBJ2-1|TRBV11-3|TRBD2|-
CASSSTHGLAGFAYNEQFF
TGTGCCAGCAGCTCAACCCACGGACTAGCGGGCTTTGCCTACAATGAGCAGTTCTTC
>TRBJ2-7|TRBV9|TRBD1|-
CASSLGTVSSYEQYF
TGTGCCAGCAGCTTAGGGACAGTGAGCTCCTACGAGCAGTACTTC
>TRBJ1-5|TRBV27|-|-
CASSLDSGGNQPQHF
TGTGCCAGCAGTTTAGATTCAGGGGGCAATCAGCCCCAGCATTTT
>TRBJ1-4|TRBV4-3|TRBD1|-
CASSQDRRDRKNEKLFF
TGCGCCAGCAGCCAAGATCGACGGGACAGGAAAAATGAAAAACTGTTTTTT
>TRBJ2-7|TRBV9|TRBD1|-
CASSVVAQGAYREQYF
TGTGCCAGCAGCGTAGTGGCTCAGGGGGCATATCGGGAGCAGTACTTC
>TRBJ1-4|TRBV19|-|few
CASSISQGSEKLFF
TGTGCCAGTAGTATAAGCCAGGGGAGCGAAAAACTGTTTTTT
>TRBJ1-1|TRBV2|-|few
CASSERRKMPTFF
TGTGCCAGCAGTGAAAGGAGGAAAATGCCTACTTTCTTT
>TRBJ2-7|TRBV6-5|TRBD2|-
CASMGLAGSVAF
TGTGCCAGCATGGGACTAGCGGGAAGTGTGGCGTTC
>TRBJ2-7|TRBV9|-|-
CASSPNLSSYEQYF
TGTGCCAGCAGCCCCAATCTCAGCTCCTACGAGCAGTACTTC
>TRBJ2-7|TRBV5-6|TRBD2|-
CASSSATSGGYEQYF
TGTGCCAGCAGCTCCGCAACTAGCGGGGGCTACGAGCAGTACTTC
>TRBJ2-1|TRBV9|TRBD2|-
CASSAAGLAGPNEQFF
TGTGCCAGCAGCGCTGCGGGGCTAGCGGGACCCAATGAGCAGTTCTTC
>TRBJ2-3|TRBV27|TRBD2|-
CASRQAGGTDTQYF
TGTGCCAGCCGCCAAGCGGGGGGGACAGATACGCAGTATTTT
>TRBJ1-2|TRBV5-5|TRBD1|-
CASNPGGNYGYTF
TGTGCCAGCAACCCAGGGGGCAACTATGGCTACACCTTC
>TRBJ1-1|TRBV5-8|-|-
CASSSGQYGDGEAFF
TGTGCCAGCAGCTCTGGACAGTATGGGGATGGTGAAGCTTTCTTT
>TRBJ2-1|TRBV29-1|TRBD2|few
CSVGGLAGSNEQFF
TGCAGCGTCGGGGGACTAGCGGGAAGCAATGAGCAGTTCTTC
>TRBJ2-7|TRBV14|-|-
CASSQNRITYEQYF
TGTGCCAGCAGCCAAAACAGGATAACCTACGAGCAGTACTTC
>TRBJ2-5|TRBV6-1|-|-
CASSESALLARETQYF
TGTGCCAGCAGTGAATCGGCCTTACTAGCCCGGGAGACCCAGTACTTC
>TRBJ2-5|TRBV23-1|-|-
CASTQSCGWSGGETQYF
TGCGCCAGCACCCAATCCTGCGGGTGGTCAGGAGGAGAGACCCAGTACTTC
>TRBJ1-2|TRBV5-1|-|-
CASSLDPGVDGYTF
TGCGCCAGCAGCTTGGATCCCGGGGTCGATGGCTACACCTTC
>TRBJ1-2|TRBV5-1|-|-
CASSLGGIGGYTF
TGCGCCAGCAGCTTAGGAGGGATTGGTGGCTACACCTTC
>TRBJ1-2|TRBV27|TRBD1|-
CASGGTGGAFYGYTF
TGTGCCAGCGGGGGGACAGGGGGCGCTTTTTATGGCTACACCTTC